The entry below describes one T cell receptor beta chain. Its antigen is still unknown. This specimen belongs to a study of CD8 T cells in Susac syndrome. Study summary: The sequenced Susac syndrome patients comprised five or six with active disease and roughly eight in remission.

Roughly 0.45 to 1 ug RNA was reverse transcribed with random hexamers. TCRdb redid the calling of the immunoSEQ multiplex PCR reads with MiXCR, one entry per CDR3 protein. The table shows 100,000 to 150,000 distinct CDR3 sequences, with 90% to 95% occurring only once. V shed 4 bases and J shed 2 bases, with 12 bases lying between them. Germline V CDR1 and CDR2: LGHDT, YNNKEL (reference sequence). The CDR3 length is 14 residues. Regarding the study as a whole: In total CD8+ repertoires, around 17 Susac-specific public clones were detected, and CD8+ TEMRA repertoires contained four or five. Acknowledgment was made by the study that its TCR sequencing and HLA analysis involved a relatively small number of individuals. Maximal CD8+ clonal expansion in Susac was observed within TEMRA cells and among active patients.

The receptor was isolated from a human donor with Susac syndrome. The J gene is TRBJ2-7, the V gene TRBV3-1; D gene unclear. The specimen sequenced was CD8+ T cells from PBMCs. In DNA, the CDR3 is TGTGCCAGCAGCCTGCGAGGACCGACCTACGAGCAGTACTTC. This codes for CASSLRGPTYEQYF.